This TCR beta chain was sequenced during a study of blood T cell repertoires in COVID-19. Study-level information: Sites across the United States, Italy and Spain contributed samples from acute and convalescent COVID-19. T cells, B-cell-depleted T cells, or PBMCs supplied cDNA or gDNA.

This clone was detected only once. The CDR3 is 20 residues long. Germline CDR1 KGHDR, CDR2 SFDVKD. Trimming took 3 bases from V and 0 from J; bases not matched to a gene: 13. Authors' data handling: Nucleated cell counts were estimated from reference gene primer amplification. TCRdb's table, derived via immunoSEQ multiplex PCR, lists solely in-frame clones and lacks some. That table gives V, J and clone size, and the DNA gave D and trimming. The sample lists about 130,000 clones, over 60% occurring once. The rearrangement joins TRBV24-1 to TRBJ2-6, with TRBD1 identical over 7 bases. The sample was peripheral blood. The receptor was isolated from a man aged 35-49 years with active or convalescent COVID-19. This CDR3 is CATSDNGPGQLSSGANVLTF. In nucleotides, the CDR3 is TGTGCCACCAGTGATAATGGCCCGGGACAGTTATCCTCTGGGGCCAACGTCCTGACTTTC.